Ten or more counts support the clone carrying this T cell receptor beta chain. The unsorted libraries were prepared from 2 million PBMCs (stored at -80 C). MiXCR was run by TCRdb on the 5' RACE reads, yielding one entry per CDR3 protein. The sample carries some 70,000 distinct CDR3 sequences, nearly 3.5% recorded once. The germline V and J ends were trimmed by 1 base and 6 bases, with 15 bases remaining between them. The germline V gene encodes CDR1 ENHRY and CDR2 SYGVKD. The CDR3 extends over 15 amino acids. These data are taken from a study of neurological immune-mediated disorders. Study-wide context: Secondary progressive disease was present in 3, and relapsing-remitting disease in around 31, of the roughly 34 multiple sclerosis patients.

The chain is built from TRBV10-3 and TRBJ1-2, with a weak D call TRBD1 (6 bases). This TCR was recovered from a man aged 40-50 years with multiple sclerosis. The sequenced sample consisted of PBMCs. CDR3 region: CAISELLRGSHGYTF. The CDR3 nucleotides read TGTGCCATCAGTGAGTTACTCAGGGGCTCCCATGGCTACACCTTC.